One and the same sample provided the 3 T cell receptor beta chains below, sequenced in a study of T-cell reconstitution after alpha-beta-depleted transplantation in children. Library preparation (for TCRbeta) was performed with unique molecular identifiers. Each CDR3 protein is one row after TCRdb ran MiXCR on the PCR reads. This table has fewer than 200,000 distinct CDR3 sequences, roughly 7.5% appearing once. The sample in question was PBMCs from the stem cell graft donor, obtained from the stem cell graft. The receptors here all came from a human donor who donated a stem cell graft to a child with Wiskott-Aldrich syndrome.

This clonotype showed up many times. The chain uses TRBV5-1 and TRBJ2-1, with 8 bases lining up with TRBD1. Losses at the gene ends were 3 bases for V and 5 bases for J; bases not matched to a gene: 13. Germline CDR1 and CDR2: SGHRS and YFSETQ. The CDR3 covers 17 residues. CDR3 sequence reads: CASSSYPTGVRDNEQFF. The CDR3 DNA reads TGCGCCAGCAGCTCATACCCGACAGGGGTGAGGGACAATGAGCAGTTCTTC.

This clonotype was seen ten or more times. The chain has TRBV18 and TRBJ2-7; TRBD1 agrees at 8 bases. The V gene's germline CDR1 is KGHSH and CDR2 LQKENI. V trimming: 3 bases; J trimming: 3 bases; junction bases outside the gene matches: 4. The CDR3 extends over 14 amino acids. The CDR3 region has the DNA TGTGCCAGCTCACCGAACAGGGGGATCTACGAGCAGTACTTC. This encodes CASSPNRGIYEQYF.

This clonotype was observed a handful of times. The rearrangement uses TRBV7-9 and TRBJ2-5; the D call may be TRBD1 or TRBD2 (6 bases each). The CDR3 extends over 16 amino acids. With 5 bases removed from V and 5 bases from J, the gap between germline ends came to 21 bases. Germline values: CDR1 SEHNR, CDR2 FQNEAQ (reference sequence). The CDR3 is CASSLRVGGRGETQYF. The CDR3 coding sequence is TGTGCCAGCAGCCTTCGTGTTGGGGGGCGCGGGGAGACCCAGTACTTC.